Given below is one TCR beta chain in context. This PCR relied on a set of 60 Vbeta primers and 13 Jbeta primers. Clones were read by immunoSEQ multiplex PCR, and TCRdb kept only the in-frame ones, dropping some. The profile covers some 140,000 clones, with approximately 75% appearing a single time and around 4.2% taken by the ten largest. The data derive from a study of cytomegalovirus exposure and HLA in healthy donors. Looked up from germline, CDR1 is SNHLY and CDR2 is FYNNEI. Trimming shortened V by 7 bases and J by 0 bases, and 13 bases separated the two germline ends. The CDR3 runs to 15 residues.

The source of this sequence is a man aged 50-60 years in good health and CMV-seropositive. The sequenced material came from PBMCs. The chain recombines TRBV2 with TRBJ1-5; a possible D gene is TRBD1 (6 bases). As DNA, the CDR3 is TGTGCCAGCAAAGAGGACAGCAATAGCAATCAGCCCCAGCATTTT. Amino acid sequence: CASKEDSNSNQPQHF.